The 3 T cell receptor beta chains in this list originate from one sample, sequenced in a study of Graves' ophthalmopathy and Graves' hyperthyroidism. Amplifying from RNA transcripts, the study obtained TCR beta CDR3 regions. The authors performed first-round RT-PCR with HTBI primers and then a second-round multiplex PCR. TCRdb reanalysed the multiplex PCR reads using MiXCR and keeps one entry per CDR3 protein. The sample comprises around 600,000 distinct CDR3 sequences, about two fifths of which are singletons, and 3% to 3.5% rests with the top ten. The sample was peripheral blood. The receptors originated from an adult man with Graves' ophthalmopathy.

This clonotype appeared many times. The chain has TRBV29-1 and TRBJ2-7; TRBD1 aligns across 9 bases. Germline V CDR1 and CDR2: SQVTM, ANQGSEA. The CDR3 contains 15 residues. J gave up 6 bases and V 1 base, and 10 bases lay outside the gene matches. CDR3 nucleotide sequence: TGCAGCGTTGAAGGCCCCCCGGGACAGGGTTCCGAGCAGTACTTC. This encodes CSVEGPPGQGSEQYF.

This chain uses TRBV7-2 with TRBJ2-5, with 8 positions matching TRBD2. The CDR3 contains 14 residues. Germline V gene lookup returns CDR1 SGHTA and CDR2 FQGNSA. Trimming cost V 4 bases and J 5 bases; bases outside gene matches: 6. The CDR3 is CASSWTSQAETQYF. The DNA of the CDR3 is TGTGCCAGCAGCTGGACTAGCCAGGCGGAGACCCAGTACTTC.

The V call is TRBV7-9, the J call TRBJ1-6; the D gene is possibly TRBD1 (6 bases). Germline values: CDR1 SEHNR, CDR2 FQNEAQ (reference sequence). There are 12 residues in the CDR3. V was shortened by 11 bases and J by 9 bases, with 14 bases between the two germline ends. The CDR3 DNA follows: TGTGCCGGGGGACAAGCAGGTTCACCCCTCCACTTT. Protein sequence: CAGGQAGSPLHF.